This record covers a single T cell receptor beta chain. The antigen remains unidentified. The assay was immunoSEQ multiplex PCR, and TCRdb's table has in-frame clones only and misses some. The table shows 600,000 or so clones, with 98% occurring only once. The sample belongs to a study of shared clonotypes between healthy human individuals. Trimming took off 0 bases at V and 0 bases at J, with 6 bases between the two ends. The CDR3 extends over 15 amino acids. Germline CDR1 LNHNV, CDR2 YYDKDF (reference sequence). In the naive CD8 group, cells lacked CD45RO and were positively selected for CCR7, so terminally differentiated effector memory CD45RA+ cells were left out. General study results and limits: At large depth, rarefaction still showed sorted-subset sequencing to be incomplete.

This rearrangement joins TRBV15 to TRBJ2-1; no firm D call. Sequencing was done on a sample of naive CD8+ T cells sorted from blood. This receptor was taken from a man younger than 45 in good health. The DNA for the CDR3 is TGTGCCACCAGCAGAGAATATGCCTCCTACAATGAGCAGTTCTTC. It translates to CATSREYASYNEQFF.